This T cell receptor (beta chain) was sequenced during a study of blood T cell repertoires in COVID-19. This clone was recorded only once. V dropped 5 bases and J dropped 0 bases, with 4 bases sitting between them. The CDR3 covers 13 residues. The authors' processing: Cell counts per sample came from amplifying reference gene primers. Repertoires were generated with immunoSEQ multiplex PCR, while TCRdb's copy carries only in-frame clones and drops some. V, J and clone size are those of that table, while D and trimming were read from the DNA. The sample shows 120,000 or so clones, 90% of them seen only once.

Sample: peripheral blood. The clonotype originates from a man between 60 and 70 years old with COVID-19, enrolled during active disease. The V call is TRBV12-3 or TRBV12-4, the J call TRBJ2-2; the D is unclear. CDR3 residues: CASSHTNTGELFF. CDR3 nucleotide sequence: TGTGCCAGCAGTCACACGAACACCGGGGAGCTGTTTTTT.